The clone carrying this T cell receptor (beta chain) was counted ten times or more. The antigen is undetermined. This record belongs to a study of naive and memory T cell subsets. Points from the study as a whole: From naive to CM, EM and EMRA, diversity decreased and Gini increased.

There are 14 residues in the CDR3. Germline trimming cut 5 bases from V and 5 bases from J; bases unmatched to any gene: 8. Per germline, CDR1 SGHTA and CDR2 FQGNSA. The beta constant-region primer was an equimolar mix of two oligonucleotides covering TRBC1 and TRBC2. Ligation attached a single-stranded oligonucleotide with a 12-nucleotide UMI and the SP2 primer to the cDNA 3' end. One entry per CDR3 protein, called by TCRdb with MiXCR from the UMI-ligation and nested PCR reads. This table has roughly 98,000 distinct CDR3 sequences, more than 6.5% appearing once. CMV status came from CD4+ T cell IFNgamma after overnight CMV lysate stimulation of fresh PBMCs. Cells stained for CD3, CD4, CD8, CD45RA, CD27 and viability were sorted into four CD45RA/CD27 subsets.

The genes are TRBV7-2 and TRBJ1-2; 7 nucleotides match TRBD1. This receptor was taken from a human donor in good health. Material for sequencing was central memory CD4+ T cells from blood. In DNA form, the CDR3 reads TGTGCCAGCAGCGTCAATACAGGGGAATATGGCTACACCTTC. It codes for CASSVNTGEYGYTF. Filled out from reference TRBV7-2 and TRBJ1-2, the complete variable domain reads GAGVSQSPSNKVTEKGKDVELRCDPISGHTALYWYRQSLGQGLEFLIYFQGNSAPDKSGLPSDRFSAERTGGSVSTLTIQRTQQEDSAVYLCASSVNTGEYGYTFGSGTRLTVV.